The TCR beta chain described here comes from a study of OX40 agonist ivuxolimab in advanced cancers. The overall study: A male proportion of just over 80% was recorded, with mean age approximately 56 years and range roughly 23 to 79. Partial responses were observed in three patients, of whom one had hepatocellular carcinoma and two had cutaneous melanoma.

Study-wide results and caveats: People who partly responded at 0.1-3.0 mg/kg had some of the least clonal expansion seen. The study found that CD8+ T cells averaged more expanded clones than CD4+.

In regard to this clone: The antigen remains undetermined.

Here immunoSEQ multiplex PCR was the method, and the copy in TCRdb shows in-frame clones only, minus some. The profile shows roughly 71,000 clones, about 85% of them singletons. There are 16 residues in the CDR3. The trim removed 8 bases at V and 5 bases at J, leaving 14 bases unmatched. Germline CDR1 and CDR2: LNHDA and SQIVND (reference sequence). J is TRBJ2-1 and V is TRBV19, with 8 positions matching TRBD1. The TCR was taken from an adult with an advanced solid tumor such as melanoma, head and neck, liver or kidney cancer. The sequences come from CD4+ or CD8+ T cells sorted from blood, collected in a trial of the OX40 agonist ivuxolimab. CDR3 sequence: CASFDPRTGYHNEQFF. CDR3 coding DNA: TGTGCCAGTTTCGACCCCAGGACAGGGTATCACAATGAGCAGTTCTTC.